This is a list of T cell receptor beta chains from one sample in a study of shared clonotypes between healthy human individuals. Repertoires were generated with immunoSEQ multiplex PCR, while TCRdb's copy carries only in-frame clones and drops some. In the table there are some 1,900,000 clones, 85% to 95% of which are singletons. Sequenced input: naive CD8+ T cells sorted from blood. Receptors originate from a man in his late teens or twenties in good health. The CDR3 runs from the conserved cysteine through the conserved F or W. D genes are given only for firm matches. A clone size is listed for some rows: how often the clone was seen (once, few, many), or a class if it is expanded.

j_gene,d_gene,v_gene,abundance,CDR3nt,CDR3aa
TRBJ1-5,NA,TRBV19,NA,TGTGCCAGTAGTATAGCCGGGATTAGCAATCAGCCCCAGCATTTT,CASSIAGISNQPQHF
TRBJ2-7,NA,TRBV6-5,NA,TGTGCCAGCAGTTACTCGATGAGTGGCGAGCAGTACTTC,CASSYSMSGEQYF
TRBJ1-1,NA,TRBV4-1,NA,TGCGCCAGCAGCCAAGAACCACAGCTAGAGAACACTGAAGCTTTCTTT,CASSQEPQLENTEAFF
TRBJ2-7,TRBD2,TRBV11-2,NA,TGTGCCAGCAGCCCCGAAGGCGGGAGGGCCTACGAGCAGTACTTC,CASSPEGGRAYEQYF
TRBJ2-7,NA,TRBV6-5,NA,TGTGCCAGCAGTTATGAAAGCGTAGACTCCTACGAGCAGTACTTC,CASSYESVDSYEQYF
TRBJ1-2,NA,TRBV4-2,NA,TGTGCCAGCAGCCAAGTGGACTGGGGCTACACCTTC,CASSQVDWGYTF
TRBJ2-7,NA,TRBV7-9,NA,TGTGCCAGCAGCTTAGGCCTGGGGGCCACCTCCTACGAGCAGTACTTC,CASSLGLGATSYEQYF
TRBJ2-1,NA,TRBV7-6,NA,TGTGCCAGCAGCTTATCGGGGGGCCCTAGTTCCTACAATGAGCAGTTCTTC,CASSLSGGPSSYNEQFF
TRBJ2-3,TRBD2,TRBV6-1,NA,TGTGCCAGCAGTGAAAAACGCGCGTCTAGCGGAACTAGCACAGATACGCAGTATTTT,CASSEKRASSGTSTDTQYF
TRBJ1-2,TRBD1,TRBV9,NA,TGTGCCAGCAGCCCGCTGACAGGGGCCGAAACCGCTAACTATGGCTACACCTTC,CASSPLTGAETANYGYTF
TRBJ2-3,NA,TRBV9,NA,TGTGCCAGCAGCGTAGAGGGTTCTAGCACAGATACGCAGTATTTT,CASSVEGSSTDTQYF
TRBJ2-7,NA,TRBV7-2,NA,TGTGCCAGCAGCTTCGGGGGTAACTCCTACGAGCAGTACTTC,CASSFGGNSYEQYF
TRBJ2-7,NA,TRBV7-2,NA,TGTGCCAGCAGCTTAATGGGAGTCGGCAGATCCTACGAGCAGTACTTC,CASSLMGVGRSYEQYF
TRBJ2-1,NA,TRBV2,NA,TGTGCCAGCAGTGAGTCGCGGGACTTTTACAATGAGCAGTTCTTC,CASSESRDFYNEQFF
TRBJ2-7,NA,TRBV2,NA,TGTGCCAGCACCCGCGGCGGGGAGAGCTCCTACGAGCAGTACTTC,CASTRGGESSYEQYF
TRBJ2-1,NA,TRBV29-1,NA,TGCAGCGTTGAGGCGGACTGGGATATGGATGAGCAGTTCTTC,CSVEADWDMDEQFF
TRBJ2-1,TRBD2,TRBV11-1,NA,TGTGCCAGCAGCTTAGTAGGGACTAGCGTGCATGAGCAGTTCTTC,CASSLVGTSVHEQFF
TRBJ2-1,TRBD2,TRBV29-1,NA,TGCAGCGCTGTGGGACTAGCGCTGGGCAATGAGCAGTTCTTC,CSAVGLALGNEQFF
TRBJ2-1,TRBD2,TRBV9,NA,TGTGCCAGCAGCGCGTCGACTAGCGGGAGCTACAATGAGCAGTTCTTC,CASSASTSGSYNEQFF
TRBJ2-7,NA,TRBV9,NA,TGTGCCAGCAGCGCTGGGGCAGCCATCTACGAGCAGTACTTC,CASSAGAAIYEQYF
TRBJ1-1,NA,TRBV6-5,NA,TGTGCCAGCAGTTACTCGCATAACACTGAAGCTTTCTTT,CASSYSHNTEAFF
TRBJ2-7,TRBD1,TRBV11-2,NA,TGTGCCAGCAGCTTAGGGACAGGGGTGGGCTACGAGCAGTACTTC,CASSLGTGVGYEQYF
TRBJ1-6,NA,TRBV19,NA,TGTGCCAGTAATCCGGGCCCTTATAATTCACCCCTCCACTTT,CASNPGPYNSPLHF
TRBJ2-7,NA,TRBV28,NA,TGTGCCAGCAGTACCAGGACAGAGACCTACTACGAGCAGTACTTC,CASSTRTETYYEQYF
TRBJ1-2,NA,TRBV4-1,NA,TGCGCCAGCAGCCAAGACCAACAGGCCCCCTATGGCTACACCTTC,CASSQDQQAPYGYTF
TRBJ2-5,TRBD2,TRBV5-1,NA,TGCGCCAGCAGCTTGAAAGCTAGCGGGAGTTTGGAGACCCAGTACTTC,CASSLKASGSLETQYF
TRBJ1-1,NA,TRBV6-4,NA,TGTGCCAGCAGTGACGGTATGAACACTGAAGCTTTCTTT,CASSDGMNTEAFF
TRBJ1-1,NA,TRBV27,NA,TGTGCCAGCAGTTTAGTAGAAGCTATGAACACTGAAGCTTTCTTT,CASSLVEAMNTEAFF
TRBJ1-1,TRBD1,TRBV6-5,NA,TGTGCCAGCAGCCGGACAGGGGAGAACACTGAAGCTTTCTTT,CASSRTGENTEAFF
TRBJ2-7,NA,TRBV9,NA,TGTGCCAGCAGCGCTGAAGCGGGTTCTTCCTACGAGCAGTACTTC,CASSAEAGSSYEQYF
TRBJ2-5,NA,TRBV19,NA,TGTGCCAGTAGTATCAGGGACAACCAAGAGACCCAGTACTTC,CASSIRDNQETQYF
TRBJ1-6,NA,TRBV28,NA,TGTGCCAGCACAGGGAGTATGGATTCCTCCTATAATTCACCCCTCCACTTT,CASTGSMDSSYNSPLHF
TRBJ2-3,NA,TRBV4-3,NA,TGCGCCAGCAGCCCAAAGATAGCTAGCGAGATCCGGGATACGCAGTATTTT,CASSPKIASEIRDTQYF
TRBJ1-2,NA,TRBV27,NA,TGTGCCAGCAGTTTATCGGGGGGCTTGGGGGATGGCTACACCTTC,CASSLSGGLGDGYTF
TRBJ1-1,NA,TRBV4-3,NA,TGCGCCAGCAGCCAAGATCGTCGGGTTAACACTGAAGCTTTCTTT,CASSQDRRVNTEAFF
TRBJ2-7,NA,TRBV11-1,NA,TGTGCCAGCAGCTTAGGGGCGAACGAGCAGTACTTC,CASSLGANEQYF
TRBJ1-6,NA,TRBV28,NA,TGTGCCAGCAGGGAGGCGAGCTCCTATAATTCACCCCTCCACTTT,CASREASSYNSPLHF
TRBJ1-1,TRBD1,TRBV4-1,once,TGCGCCAGCAGCCAGGTCGGGACAGCCCCCTCTGAAGCTTTCTTT,CASSQVGTAPSEAFF
TRBJ1-3,NA,TRBV21-1,NA,TGTGCCAGCAGCCCAGACAGGGGAAACCCTGGAAACACCATATATTTT,CASSPDRGNPGNTIYF
TRBJ2-2,NA,TRBV6-1,NA,TGTGCCAGCAGTGAATTGCCAGGTGGCACCGGGGAGCTGTTTTTT,CASSELPGGTGELFF
TRBJ1-1,TRBD1,TRBV19,NA,TGTGCCAGTAGTATCATGACAGGGGAGACTGAAGCTTTCTTT,CASSIMTGETEAFF
TRBJ1-1,NA,TRBV27,NA,TGTGCCAGCAGTAGCCTTTTAGTAAACACTGAAGCTTTCTTT,CASSSLLVNTEAFF
TRBJ2-2,NA,TRBV7-9,NA,TGTGCCAGCAGCCTTCTGACCGGGGAGCTGTTTTTT,CASSLLTGELFF
TRBJ1-5,TRBD1,TRBV5-1,NA,TGCGCCAGCAGCTTGACAGGGGGCTGGGAGCCCCAGCATTTT,CASSLTGGWEPQHF
TRBJ2-1,TRBD2,TRBV29-1,NA,TGCAGCGTTGAAGATTCACTAGCGGGAGGCCTTACCTACAATGAGCAGTTCTTC,CSVEDSLAGGLTYNEQFF
TRBJ1-3,NA,TRBV27,NA,TGTGCCAGCAGTTCTACACACGCCAGCTCTGGAAACACCATATATTTT,CASSSTHASSGNTIYF
TRBJ1-5,NA,TRBV4-1,NA,TGCGCCAGCAGCCAAGGCCGGGCTTCCAATCAGCCCCAGCATTTT,CASSQGRASNQPQHF
TRBJ2-5,NA,TRBV5-4,NA,TGTGCCAGCAGCTTGGTGGGGGGACAAGAGACCCAGTACTTC,CASSLVGGQETQYF
TRBJ2-1,TRBD1,TRBV7-6,NA,TGTGCCAGCAGCTCCCGGGACAGAGGCGATGAGCAGTTCTTC,CASSSRDRGDEQFF
TRBJ1-1,NA,TRBV19,NA,TGTGCCTCTCGCGGGGGGGGCACTGAAGCTTTCTTT,CASRGGGTEAFF
TRBJ2-7,NA,TRBV7-9,NA,TGTGCCAGCAGTTCCCCCCCGGGACGCAGCTCCTACGAGCAGTACTTC,CASSSPPGRSSYEQYF
TRBJ2-7,NA,TRBV29-1,NA,TGCAGCGTTGATGCAGGGAGCTCCTACGAGCAGTACTTC,CSVDAGSSYEQYF
TRBJ2-1,NA,TRBV2,NA,TGTGCCAGCGCCGGTGGACTCTACAATGAGCAGTTCTTC,CASAGGLYNEQFF
TRBJ1-1,NA,TRBV7-9,NA,TGTGCCAGCAGCTTAGGAACGGGTACAGCCACTGAAGCTTTCTTT,CASSLGTGTATEAFF